The 17 T cell receptor beta chains in this list originate from one sample, sequenced in a study of blood T cell repertoires in COVID-19 (dated by TCRdb to about 2020). The receptor library was made with the immunoSEQ multiplex PCR assay. TCRdb re-hosts the immuneACCESS table, in-frame sequences only. Its copies lack some clones; in the studies checked, an unresolved V gene accounts for under half of them, and the cause for the rest is not known. Across this sample there are roughly 340,000 clones, with almost 90% seen only once. The leading ten clones occupy about 6.7% of the sample. Sample: peripheral blood. All receptors come from a woman between 65 and 79 years old with COVID-19, enrolled during active disease.

The chain joins TRBV28 to TRBJ2-7, with 7 bases identical to TRBD1. J lost 4 bases, V lost 7 bases, and 7 bases had no gene match. The CDR3 has 13 amino acids. Germline CDR1 and CDR2: MDHEN and SYDVKM. CDR3 residues: CASTLDRAYEQYF. The CDR3 coding sequence is TGTGCCAGCACCCTAGACAGGGCATACGAGCAGTACTTC. Together with reference TRBV28 and TRBJ2-7, the CDR3 gives the full variable domain: DVKVTQSSRYLVKRTGEKVFLECVQDMDHENMFWYRQDPGLGLRLIYFSYDVKMKEKGDIPEGYSVSREKKERFSLILESASTNQTSMYLCASTLDRAYEQYFGPGTRLTVT.

V is TRBV19 and J is TRBJ2-7, with 7 bases matching TRBD2. Germline CDR1 and CDR2: LNHDA and SQIVND (reference sequence). V shed 4 bases and J 0 bases; nucleotides not matched to a gene: 6. This CDR3 has 15 amino acids. CDR3 nucleotide sequence: TGTGCCAGTAGTAATGGGAGGGTAGGCTCCTACGAGCAGTACTTC. Translating it yields CASSNGRVGSYEQYF.

The V gene is TRBV6-5, the J gene TRBJ1-3; D call uncertain. This CDR3 has 14 amino acids. V was pared by 7 bases and J by 0 bases, with 10 bases between. Germline assignment: CDR1 MNHEY and CDR2 SVGAGI. The CDR3 protein is CASKSSGSGNTIYF. CDR3 coding DNA: TGTGCCAGCAAGTCGAGCGGCTCTGGAAACACCATATATTTT.

This clone was seen more than once but under ten times. The chain uses TRBV21-1 and TRBJ2-7; the tabulated D call, TRBD1, remains unverified against the DNA. TRBV21-1 is marked as a pseudogene. The CDR3 sequence is 15 residues long. CDR3 in amino acids: CASSKGTVHSYEQYF. CDR3 sequence (DNA): TGTGCCAGCAGCAAAGGGACAGTCCACTCCTACGAGCAGTACTTC.

The V call is TRBV28, the J call TRBJ1-1; 7 bases match TRBD1. The CDR3 contains 15 residues. Germline V gives CDR1 MDHEN, CDR2 SYDVKM. J gave up 1 base and V 3 bases, and 5 bases lay outside the gene matches. The CDR3: CASSLVGQSNTEAFF. DNA for the CDR3: TGTGCCAGCAGTTTGGTGGGACAGTCGAACACTGAAGCTTTCTTT. The whole variable domain, remainder taken from reference TRBV28 and TRBJ1-1, is DVKVTQSSRYLVKRTGEKVFLECVQDMDHENMFWYRQDPGLGLRLIYFSYDVKMKEKGDIPEGYSVSREKKERFSLILESASTNQTSMYLCASSLVGQSNTEAFFGQGTRLTVV.

V is TRBV3-1 (or the pseudogene TRBV3-2) and J is TRBJ2-1, with D possibly matching TRBD2 (6 bases). Germline loops: CDR1 LGHDT, CDR2 YNNKEL (reference sequence). The CDR3 has 14 amino acids. Trimming took 0 bases from V and 9 from J, leaving 12 bases between them. CDR3 in amino acids: CASSQDRGWGEQFF. CDR3 in DNA: TGTGCCAGCAGCCAAGATCGGGGGTGGGGTGAGCAGTTCTTC.

V and J are TRBV12-5 and TRBJ2-4; 11 bases agree with TRBD1. Trimming at V came to 6 bases and at J to 8 bases, leaving 6 bases not matched to a gene. Germline CDR1 LGHNT, CDR2 FRNRAP. The CDR3 has 14 amino acids. The CDR3 DNA reads TGTGCTAGTGGGCGGACAGGGGGCGCGGACATTCAGTACTTC. It encodes CASGRTGGADIQYF.

The chain links TRBV11-2 to TRBJ2-3, with D perhaps matching TRBD1 (6 bases). V was pared by 6 bases and J by 2 bases, with 15 bases between. Germline CDR1 reads SGHAT; CDR2 reads FQNNGV. The CDR3 is made up of 15 amino acids. The CDR3 DNA reads as TGTGCCAGCAGATCCGGGACATACGACACAGATACGCAGTATTTT. Its protein is CASRSGTYDTDTQYF. Full variable domain (remainder filled in from reference TRBV11-2 and TRBJ2-3): EAGVAQSPRYKIIEKRQSVAFWCNPISGHATLYWYQQILGQGPKLLIQFQNNGVVDDSQLPKDRFSAERLKGVDSTLKIQPAKLEDSAVYLCASRSGTYDTDTQYFGPGTRLTVL.

This clone turned up a few times. The CDR3, as DNA: TGTGCCAGCAGTGAAAACCACGGACAGGCCTATGGCTACACCTTC. As protein: CASSENHGQAYGYTF. The rearrangement uses TRBV6-1 and TRBJ1-2; TRBD1 aligns across 7 bases. The CDR3 consists of 15 residues. Germline CDR1 MNHNS, CDR2 SASEGT. After removal of 2 bases from V and 4 bases from J, the junction contained 7 bases not matched to a gene.

This chain uses TRBV28 with TRBJ1-4, with a tentative D call TRBD1 (5 bases). Germline CDR1 reads MDHEN; CDR2 reads SYDVKM. The CDR3 has 14 amino acids. The V end lost 1 base, the J end lost 8 bases, and 11 bases lay between the germline ends. CDR3 bases: TGTGCCAGCAGTTTATCCGTCAGGGTAGAAAAACTGTTTTTT. It encodes CASSLSVRVEKLFF.

The CDR3 region is CASCLTGRDTQYF. In DNA, the CDR3 is TGTGCCAGCTGTCTTACAGGGCGTGATACGCAGTATTTT. The chain employs TRBV2 and TRBJ2-3; tentatively, D is TRBD1 (6 bases). V lost 8 bases and J 6 bases, leaving 15 bases between the germline ends. The length of the CDR3 is 13 residues. Germline CDR1 SNHLY, CDR2 FYNNEI. Full variable domain (missing parts from reference TRBV2 and TRBJ2-3): EPEVTQTPSHQVTQMGQEVILRCVPISNHLYFYWYRQILGQKVEFLVSFYNNEISEKSEIFDDQFSVERPDGSNFTLKIRSTKLEDSAMYFCASCLTGRDTQYFGPGTRLTVL.

This sequence joins TRBV2 and TRBJ1-1; 7 nucleotides match TRBD1. Germline-derived CDR1 and CDR2 are SNHLY and FYNNEI. The V and J ends lost 5 bases and 4 bases, in that order; junction bases with no gene match: 7. The CDR3 runs to 14 residues. DNA of the CDR3: TGTGCCAGCAGTCAAAGGGCAGGGGGCACTGAAGCTTTCTTT. Residues: CASSQRAGGTEAFF.

The J gene is TRBJ2-2, the V gene TRBV5-1; D is perhaps TRBD2 (6 bases). Deletions cut 3 bases from V and 3 bases from J, with 15 bases between. The CDR3 has 16 amino acids. Germline values: CDR1 SGHRS, CDR2 YFSETQ. The CDR3 spells CASSSQGLTYTGELFF. The CDR3 region has the DNA TGCGCCAGCAGCTCCCAGGGACTTACCTACACCGGGGAGCTGTTTTTT.

This chain joins TRBV5-6 and TRBJ2-4; D is undetermined. From germline, CDR1 is SGHDT and CDR2 YYEEEE. The CDR3 totals 14 residues. Trimming stripped 2 bases from V and 4 bases from J, with 10 bases between. The CDR3 DNA reads as TGTGCCAGCAGCTTTAATGCCGGGAAAAACATTCAGTACTTC. Residues: CASSFNAGKNIQYF.

The rearrangement uses TRBV19 and TRBJ1-1, with 8 bases matching TRBD1. J gave up 6 bases and V 5 bases, and 8 bases lay outside the gene matches. Germline V CDR1 and CDR2: LNHDA, SQIVND (reference sequence). CDR3 size: 14 residues. The CDR3 region is CASSSDREAAEAFF. CDR3 nucleotide sequence: TGTGCCAGTAGTTCGGACAGGGAGGCAGCTGAAGCTTTCTTT.

The rearrangement links TRBV28 to TRBJ2-6; D unresolved. This CDR3 has 14 amino acids. The germline V gene has CDR1 MDHEN and CDR2 SYDVKM. Trimming took off 6 bases at V and 4 bases at J, with 10 bases between the two ends. The CDR3 loop reads CASRLTAGANVLTF. The CDR3 nucleotides are TGTGCCAGCAGACTGACTGCCGGGGCCAACGTCCTGACTTTC.

The chain carries TRBV13 and TRBJ2-7; tentative D call: TRBD1 (6 bases). CDR3 length: 15 amino acids. Trimming took 2 bases from V and 6 from J, leaving 17 bases between them. CDR1 PRHDT and CDR2 FYEKMQ come from the germline V gene (reference sequence). CDR3 bases: TGTGCCAGCAGCTTAAGTTCGGGAATAGGGGGCGAGCAGTACTTC. Its protein is CASSLSSGIGGEQYF. The full variable domain, in which reference TRBV13 and TRBJ2-7 provide the parts outside the CDR3, is AAGVIQSPRHLIKEKRETATLKCYPIPRHDTVYWYQQGPGQDPQFLISFYEKMQSDKGSIPDRFSAQQFSDYHSELNMSSLELGDSALYFCASSLSSGIGGEQYFGPGTRLTVT.